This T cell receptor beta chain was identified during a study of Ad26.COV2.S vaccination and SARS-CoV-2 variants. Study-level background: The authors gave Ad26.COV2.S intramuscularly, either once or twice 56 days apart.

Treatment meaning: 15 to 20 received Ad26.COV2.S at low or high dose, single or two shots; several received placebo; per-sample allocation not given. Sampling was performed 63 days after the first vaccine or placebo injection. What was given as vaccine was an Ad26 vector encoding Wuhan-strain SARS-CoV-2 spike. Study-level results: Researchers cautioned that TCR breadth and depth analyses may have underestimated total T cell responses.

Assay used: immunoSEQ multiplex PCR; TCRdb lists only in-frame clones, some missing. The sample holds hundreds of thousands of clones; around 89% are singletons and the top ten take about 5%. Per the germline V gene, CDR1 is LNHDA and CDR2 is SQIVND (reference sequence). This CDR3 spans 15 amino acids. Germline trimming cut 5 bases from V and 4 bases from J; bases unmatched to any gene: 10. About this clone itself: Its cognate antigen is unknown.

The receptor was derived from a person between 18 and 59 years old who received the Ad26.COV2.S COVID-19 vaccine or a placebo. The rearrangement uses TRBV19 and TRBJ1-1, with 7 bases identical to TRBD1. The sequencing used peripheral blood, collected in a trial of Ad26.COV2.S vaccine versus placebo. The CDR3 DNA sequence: TGTGCCAGTAGTTCTGAGACAGGGTCGCGCACTGAAGCTTTCTTT. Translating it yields CASSSETGSRTEAFF. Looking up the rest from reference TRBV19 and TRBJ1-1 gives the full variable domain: DGGITQSPKYLFRKEGQNVTLSCEQNLNHDAMYWYRQDPGQGLRLIYYSQIVNDFQKGDIAEGYSVSREKKESFPLTVTSAQKNPTAFYLCASSSETGSRTEAFFGQGTRLTVV.